This T cell receptor beta chain was recorded in a study of T cell responses to AZD1222 COVID-19 vaccine. Germline V gene sequence: CDR1 LGHNA, CDR2 YSLEER. The CDR3 contains 18 residues. The V and J ends lost 4 bases and 0 bases respectively, with 22 bases between them. The protocol was immunoSEQ multiplex PCR, while the TCRdb copy is restricted to in-frame clones and leaves out a portion. The data show roughly 40,000 clones, about 91% seen once. V and J are TRBV4-3 and TRBJ2-7; a possible D gene is TRBD2 (7 bases). The source of this sequence is an adult who received the AZD1222 COVID-19 vaccine. Specimen: peripheral blood, collected 28 days after the second AZD1222 dose. The CDR3 sequence: CASSRHGGGGGASYEQYF. DNA of the CDR3: TGCGCCAGCAGCCGTCACGGGGGCGGGGGTGGAGCCTCCTACGAGCAGTACTTC.